A selection of T cell receptor beta chains follows, all from one sample in a study of blood T cell repertoires in COVID-19. TCRdb's table, derived via immunoSEQ multiplex PCR, lists solely in-frame clones and lacks some. This table has about 180,000 clones, approximately 85% appearing once. The sample consisted of peripheral blood. The source is a man aged 60 to 69 with acute or convalescent COVID-19. Each CDR3 is given without its conserved first and last residue. Fields, in order: J gene, V gene, CDR3 protein.

j_gene: TRBJ2-7
v_gene: TRBV5-5
CDR3aa: ASSRYGTDYEQY

j_gene: TRBJ2-3
v_gene: TRBV5-1
CDR3aa: ASRPNTDTQY

j_gene: TRBJ2-1
v_gene: TRBV6-6
CDR3aa: ASGLQSYNEQF

j_gene: TRBJ1-1
v_gene: TRBV6-5
CDR3aa: ASRALGGDTEAF

j_gene: TRBJ2-7
v_gene: TRBV7-2
CDR3aa: ASSPLGSAYEQY

j_gene: TRBJ1-4
v_gene: TRBV5-1
CDR3aa: ASSLLGGLFEKLF

j_gene: TRBJ1-2
v_gene: TRBV2
CDR3aa: ASSETQGPRF

j_gene: TRBJ1-2
v_gene: TRBV28
CDR3aa: ASSLPLYGYT

j_gene: TRBJ2-2
v_gene: TRBV29-1
CDR3aa: SVRRRGENTGELF

j_gene: TRBJ2-2
v_gene: TRBV28
CDR3aa: ASSPIPGQGAGTGELF

j_gene: TRBJ2-7
v_gene: TRBV6-5
CDR3aa: ASTGGRDEQY